This TCR beta chain stems from a study of yellow fever vaccine responses in identical twins. General study points: Twins reportedly mounted vaccine T cell responses that seemed partly convergent, partly personalized.

A single record per CDR3 protein comes from TCRdb applying MiXCR to the RT-PCR reads. The table lists about 34,000 distinct CDR3 sequences, roughly 60% of them singletons. After removal of 0 bases from V and 4 bases from J, the junction contained 6 bases not matched to a gene. This CDR3 has 17 amino acids. The germline V gene has CDR1 ENHRY and CDR2 SYGVKD. Comments on this clonotype: Antigen specificity is unknown.

The sequence came from a woman aged 18-30 years who received the yellow fever vaccine. The chain has TRBV10-3 and TRBJ2-2; TRBD2 matches 9 bases. The source material was T cells from blood (PBMCs), unsorted or a sorted subset (not recorded which), sampled before or after yellow fever vaccination (not recorded which). Written as DNA, the CDR3 is TGTGCCATCAGTGAGTCGCCTAGCGGGAAGGGCACCGGGGAGCTGTTTTTT. It yields the protein CAISESPSGKGTGELFF.